These 28 T cell receptor beta chains came from one sample sequenced in a study of T cells after posttransplantation cyclophosphamide. Repertoires were generated with immunoSEQ multiplex PCR, while TCRdb's copy carries only in-frame clones and drops some. The table has 23,000 or so clones, nearly 99% seen once. Input material: naive CD8+ T cells sorted from PBMCs. The origin of the receptors is a man in his forties in good health, CMV-negative, and a related stem cell transplant donor.

As DNA, the CDR3 is TGTGCCAGCTCAAGAGTGAACACTGAAGCTTTCTTT. It encodes CASSRVNTEAFF. This chain uses TRBV18 with TRBJ1-1; D is unresolved. V was cut by 5 bases and J by 0 bases, with 4 bases left in between. Per germline, CDR1 KGHSH and CDR2 LQKENI. The CDR3 sequence is 12 residues long.

The CDR3 is CASSELTGDNEQFF. The CDR3 DNA reads as TGTGCCAGCAGTGAACTGACGGGAGACAATGAGCAGTTCTTC. The chain carries TRBV28 and TRBJ2-1; a weak D match, TRBD2 (6 bases). Deletions cut 5 bases from V and 5 bases from J, with 13 bases between. CDR1 and CDR2 from the germline V gene are MDHEN and SYDVKM. The CDR3 has 14 residues.

The J gene is TRBJ2-7, the V gene TRBV28; D ambiguous. Germline-derived CDR1 and CDR2 are MDHEN and SYDVKM. The CDR3 covers 14 residues. Trimming shortened V by 4 bases and J by 3 bases, and 13 bases separated the two germline ends. The CDR3 sequence is CASSSRVGGYEQYF. The CDR3 DNA reads TGTGCCAGCAGTTCCCGGGTGGGTGGCTACGAGCAGTACTTC.

The chain links TRBV29-1 to TRBJ2-1; TRBD2 aligns across 10 bases. The germline V gene has CDR1 SQVTM and CDR2 ANQGSEA. CDR3 length: 15 amino acids. V was pared by 3 bases and J by 9 bases, with 11 bases of the junction left unmatched. The CDR3 loop is CSVELVAGGWGEQFF. The CDR3 nucleotides are TGCAGCGTTGAGTTAGTAGCGGGAGGTTGGGGTGAGCAGTTCTTC.

The chain is built from TRBV11-2 and TRBJ1-1; 7 bases line up with TRBD1. J lost 0 bases, V lost 2 bases, and 6 bases had no gene match. The CDR3 has 16 residues. In germline, CDR1 is SGHAT, CDR2 FQNNGV. CDR3 sequence: CASSLFAGGLNTEAFF. CDR3 nucleotides: TGTGCCAGCAGCTTATTCGCAGGGGGATTGAACACTGAAGCTTTCTTT.

This clone has just one count. The chain recombines TRBV2 with TRBJ2-2, with D possibly TRBD2 on 6 matching bases. V lost 6 bases, J lost 8 bases, and 22 bases lay in between. Germline CDR1 reads SNHLY; CDR2 reads FYNNEI. This CDR3 comprises 16 residues. The CDR3 nucleotides are TGTGCCAGCAGCACACAGCCTCCGGGACTCATTGGGGAGCTGTTTTTT. The encoded protein is CASSTQPPGLIGELFF.

The rearrangement uses TRBV27 and TRBJ2-7; D call uncertain. CDR1 and CDR2 (germline): MNHEY, SMNVEV (reference sequence). CDR3 length equals 14 residues. Trimming stripped 0 bases from V and 0 bases from J, with 6 bases between. The CDR3 DNA is TGTGCCAGCAGTTTATCGCTCAGCTCCTACGAGCAGTACTTC. This translates into CASSLSLSSYEQYF.

This chain joins TRBV13 and TRBJ2-7; 15 positions match TRBD2. The V segment lost 5 bases and the J segment 2 bases; nucleotides outside the gene matches: 4. The CDR3 totals 16 residues. The germline gives CDR1 PRHDT, CDR2 FYEKMQ (reference sequence). The CDR3 DNA is TGTGCCAGCAGCCAGGGACTAGCGGGAGGTACCTACGAGCAGTACTTC. Encoded protein: CASSQGLAGGTYEQYF.

This clone was detected once. The chain couples TRBV2 to TRBJ2-4, with 7 bases aligning to TRBD1. Per germline, CDR1 SNHLY and CDR2 FYNNEI. The junction had 11 bases not matched to a gene; V was cut back by 6 bases and J by 6 bases. The CDR3 is made up of 15 amino acids. The CDR3 loop is CASSAGQESRNIQYF. CDR3 DNA: TGTGCCAGCAGCGCTGGACAGGAGTCGAGAAACATTCAGTACTTC.

The genes are TRBV15 and TRBJ1-5; TRBD1 agrees at 10 bases. From germline, CDR1 is LNHNV and CDR2 YYDKDF (reference sequence). The CDR3 has 17 amino acids. Trimming removed 0 bases from V and 4 bases from J; junction bases left unmatched: 6. DNA for the CDR3: TGTGCCACCAGCAGAGATGACAGGGGGCTGGGGAATCAGCCCCAGCATTTT. Translated, it gives CATSRDDRGLGNQPQHF.

The chain joins TRBV28 to TRBJ2-7; 10 bases are shared with TRBD2. Per the germline V gene, CDR1 is MDHEN and CDR2 is SYDVKM. The CDR3 consists of 14 residues. V shed 6 bases and J 3 bases; nucleotides not matched to a gene: 5. This chain's CDR3 is CASRLGLADYEQYF. Here the CDR3 DNA reads TGTGCCAGCAGGCTCGGACTAGCGGACTACGAGCAGTACTTC.

J is TRBJ1-2 and V is TRBV29-1, with 11 bases fitting TRBD1. V shed 0 bases, J shed 2 bases, and the junction held 11 bases outside the gene matches. The CDR3 has 18 amino acids. Germline values: CDR1 SQVTM, CDR2 ANQGSEA. The CDR3 here is CSVEDPGQGAVGNYGYTF. CDR3 in DNA: TGCAGCGTTGAAGATCCTGGACAGGGGGCGGTTGGGAACTATGGCTACACCTTC.

The chain is built from TRBV27 and TRBJ1-2; perhaps TRBD1 as D (5 bases). In germline, CDR1 is MNHEY, CDR2 SMNVEV (reference sequence). V was cut by 2 bases and J by 6 bases, with 10 bases left in between. CDR3 length: 13 amino acids. The CDR3, as DNA: TGTGCCAGCAGTTTAGGGGGGTCAGATGGCTACACCTTC. Encoded protein: CASSLGGSDGYTF.

The V gene is TRBV28, the J gene TRBJ2-7, with D uncertain. CDR1 is MDHEN, CDR2 SYDVKM, per germline. Trimming shortened V by 2 bases and J by 2 bases, and 10 bases separated the two germline ends. The CDR3 has 14 amino acids. Here the CDR3 reads CASSLRPRPYEQYF. The DNA of the CDR3 is TGTGCCAGCAGTTTAAGGCCGAGGCCCTACGAGCAGTACTTC.

V and J are TRBV4-1 and TRBJ2-7, with TRBD2 matching 11 bases. The CDR3 consists of 15 residues. Germline V CDR1 and CDR2: MGHRA, YSYEKL. V lost 3 bases to trimming and J lost 3 bases; unmatched junction nucleotides: 4. CDR3 region: CASSQVTSGNYEQYF. The CDR3 region has the DNA TGCGCCAGCAGCCAGGTGACTAGCGGGAACTACGAGCAGTACTTC.

In this sample, this clone turned up once. This chain uses TRBV27 with TRBJ2-1; D is unresolved. CDR3 length equals 11 residues. In germline, CDR1 is MNHEY, CDR2 SMNVEV (reference sequence). V shed 5 bases and J shed 9 bases, with 8 bases lying between them. The chain's CDR3 is CASSTYGEQFF. The CDR3 nucleotides are TGTGCCAGCAGTACCTATGGTGAGCAGTTCTTC.

J is TRBJ2-7 and V is TRBV7-2; 8 bases line up with TRBD2. Germline CDR1 SGHTA, CDR2 FQGNSA. V was pared by 1 base and J by 0 bases, with 11 bases of the junction left unmatched. This CDR3 contains 18 residues. The CDR3 here is CASSLERGRFSHSYEQYF. The CDR3 DNA follows: TGTGCCAGCAGCTTAGAGCGCGGGAGGTTTAGCCACTCCTACGAGCAGTACTTC.

In DNA, the CDR3 is TGTGCCAGCAGTGAATTAGGGACAGGGATGTACTATGGCTACACCTTC. As protein: CASSELGTGMYYGYTF. V usage is TRBV6-1 and J usage is TRBJ1-2; 9 nucleotides align to TRBD1. The V and J ends lost 2 bases and 3 bases, in that order; junction bases with no gene match: 7. The CDR3 covers 16 residues. The germline gives CDR1 MNHNS, CDR2 SASEGT.

The chain carries TRBV2 and TRBJ2-2; 7 bases align to TRBD1. CDR1 SNHLY and CDR2 FYNNEI come from the germline V gene. V was clipped by 6 bases and J by 4 bases; unmatched bases: 11. The CDR3 consists of 16 residues. DNA for the CDR3: TGTGCCAGCAGGGAATTCCGGGACAGAACCACCGGGGAGCTGTTTTTT. Translation gives CASREFRDRTTGELFF.

V and J are TRBV6-5 and TRBJ1-2; 7 bases map to TRBD1. With 6 bases clipped from V and 8 bases from J, the junction kept 6 bases outside the gene matches. CDR3 length: 12 amino acids. Germline lookup yields CDR1 MNHEY and CDR2 SVGAGI. The CDR3 DNA reads as TGTGCCAGCAGCCCCCAGGGGGACGGCTACACCTTC. Protein: CASSPQGDGYTF.

The chain carries TRBV4-3 and TRBJ1-1; D is unresolved. The CDR3 is 15 amino acids. Trimming removed 0 bases from V and 6 bases from J, with 14 bases in between. Looked up from germline, CDR1 is LGHNA and CDR2 is YSLEER. The CDR3 loop is CASSQEGSWEAEAFF. Written as DNA, the CDR3 is TGCGCCAGCAGCCAAGAGGGGTCCTGGGAGGCTGAAGCTTTCTTT.

The chain has TRBV19 and TRBJ2-3, with TRBD2 matching over 10 bases. The CDR3 has 17 amino acids. With 1 base clipped from V and 8 bases from J, the junction kept 12 bases outside the gene matches. Germline lookup yields CDR1 LNHDA and CDR2 SQIVND (reference sequence). The CDR3 DNA sequence: TGTGCCAGTAGTATAGGGGGGCCTAGCGGGAGAACGGTTACGCAGTATTTT. It is translated as CASSIGGPSGRTVTQYF.

This clone appeared a single time. The chain is built from TRBV5-5 and TRBJ2-3, with D perhaps TRBD2 (5 bases). The CDR3 consists of 15 residues. V dropped 0 bases and J dropped 2 bases, with 10 bases sitting between them. CDR1 and CDR2 from the germline V gene are SGHKS and YYEKEE (reference sequence). CDR3 bases: TGTGCCAGCAGCTTGGGAGGGTATTACACAGATACGCAGTATTTT. Translating gives CASSLGGYYTDTQYF.

The chain joins TRBV5-5 to TRBJ2-6; D unclear. In germline, CDR1 is SGHKS, CDR2 YYEKEE (reference sequence). This CDR3 comprises 18 residues. V lost 6 bases and J 0 bases, leaving 19 bases between the germline ends. For the CDR3, the DNA is TGTGCCAGCACCATACGCAGCCTATCTAGCTCTGGGGCCAACGTCCTGACTTTC. Its translation is CASTIRSLSSSGANVLTF.

The count of this clone is one. The J gene is TRBJ2-7, the V gene TRBV2, with TRBD1 identical over 7 bases. The V and J ends lost 0 bases and 5 bases, in that order; junction bases with no gene match: 7. Germline-derived CDR1 and CDR2 are SNHLY and FYNNEI. The CDR3 extends over 15 amino acids. The CDR3 here is CASSEARDRVDEQYF. CDR3 coding DNA: TGTGCCAGCAGTGAAGCAAGAGACAGGGTGGACGAGCAGTACTTC.

In its sample, this clone was seen once. V gene TRBV7-9 combines with J gene TRBJ1-5, with D maybe TRBD1 (5 bases). V lost 5 bases and J 3 bases, leaving 11 bases between the germline ends. The CDR3 consists of 14 residues. Germline CDR1 and CDR2: SEHNR and FQNEAQ (reference sequence). The CDR3 nucleotides read TGTGCCAGCAGCCCGGAGGGGTACAATCAGCCCCAGCATTTT. Translating gives CASSPEGYNQPQHF.

The chain combines TRBV21-1 with TRBJ2-1; TRBD2, the D gene given by the table, was not confirmed from the DNA. TRBV21-1 is listed as a pseudogene. The CDR3 has 16 amino acids. The CDR3 DNA reads as TGTGCCAGCAGCAAAGGGGAGCGGGAGACGAGGAATGAGCAGTTCTTC. Translation gives CASSKGERETRNEQFF.

Concerning this clone: Germline and junction disagree at one end, which may indicate a read error. Other DNA sequences in the sample encode the same CDR3. The rearrangement joins TRBV25-1 to TRBJ2-1; no firm D call. CDR3 length equals 12 residues. Germline V gives CDR1 MGHDK, CDR2 SYGVNS. The CDR3 reads CASSGPYNEQFF. The CDR3 DNA reads as TGCGCCAGCAGTGGGCCCTACAATGAGCAGTTCTTC.